This T cell receptor (beta chain) emerged from a study of T cell responses to AZD1222 COVID-19 vaccine. General study findings and limits: Recipients of two AZD1222 doses showed rising Spike-specific TCR breadth and depth. Reportedly, nearly half the spike-specific TCRs target unmutated variant regions. Researchers report vaccine-associated CD4 TCRs spanning spike, with dominance at 160-218 and 743-854.

Method: immunoSEQ multiplex PCR; TCRdb's copy keeps in-frame clones and lacks some. The table shows roughly 140,000 clones, with more than 70% occurring only once. Comment on this clone: The antigen is unknown.

Trimming stripped 2 bases from V and 4 bases from J, with 14 bases between. CDR3 length: 16 residues. CDR1 and CDR2 from the germline V gene are MNHEY and SVGAGI. Here the sequenced sample was peripheral blood, taken on day 0 of MenACWY control vaccination. The V gene is TRBV6-5, the J gene TRBJ2-2, with D tentatively TRBD2 (6 bases). The sequence was obtained from an adult in good health. The CDR3 DNA reads TGTGCCAGCAGTTACCCGACTAGTATGGGCACCGGGGAGCTGTTTTTT. Residues: CASSYPTSMGTGELFF.